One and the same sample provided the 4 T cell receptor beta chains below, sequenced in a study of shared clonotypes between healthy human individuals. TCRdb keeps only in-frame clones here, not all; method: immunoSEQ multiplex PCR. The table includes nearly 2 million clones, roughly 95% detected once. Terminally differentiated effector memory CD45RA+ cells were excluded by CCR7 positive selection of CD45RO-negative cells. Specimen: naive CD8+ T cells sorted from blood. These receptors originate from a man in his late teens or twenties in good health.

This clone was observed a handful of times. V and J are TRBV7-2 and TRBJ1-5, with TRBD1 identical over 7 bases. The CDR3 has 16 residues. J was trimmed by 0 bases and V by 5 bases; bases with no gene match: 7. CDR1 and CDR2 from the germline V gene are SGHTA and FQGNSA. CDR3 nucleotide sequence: TGTGCCAGCAGCAACCCGACAGGGTATAGCAATCAGCCCCAGCATTTT. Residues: CASSNPTGYSNQPQHF.

The CDR3 region is CASSLAQGWDTGELFF. CDR3 nucleotide sequence: TGTGCCAGCAGCTTAGCCCAGGGTTGGGACACCGGGGAGCTGTTTTTT. The genes are TRBV11-2 and TRBJ2-2; possible D gene TRBD1, 5 bases. Germline-derived CDR1 and CDR2 are SGHAT and FQNNGV. Trimming left V 1 base short and J 3 bases short, with 12 bases between. The CDR3 totals 16 residues.

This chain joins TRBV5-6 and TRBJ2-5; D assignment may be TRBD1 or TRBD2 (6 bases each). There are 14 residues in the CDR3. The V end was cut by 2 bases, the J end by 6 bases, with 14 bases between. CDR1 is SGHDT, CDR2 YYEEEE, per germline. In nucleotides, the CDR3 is TGTGCCAGCAGCTTTAACGGGGGCGATAAGACCCAGTACTTC. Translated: CASSFNGGDKTQYF.

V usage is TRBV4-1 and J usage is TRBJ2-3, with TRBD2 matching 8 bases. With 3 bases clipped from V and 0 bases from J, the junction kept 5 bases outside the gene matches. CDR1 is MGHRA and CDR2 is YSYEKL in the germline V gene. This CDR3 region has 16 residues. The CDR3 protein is CASSQIAGPSTDTQYF. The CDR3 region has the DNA TGCGCCAGCAGCCAGATAGCGGGGCCTAGCACAGATACGCAGTATTTT.